This entry lists 20 T cell receptor beta chains sequenced from one sample in a study of blood T cell repertoires in COVID-19. Produced via immunoSEQ multiplex PCR; TCRdb's table is partial and in-frame only. The sample lists 250,000 to 350,000 clones; approximately 83% were seen once. The sequenced material came from PBMCs or T cells enriched from blood (not recorded which). The receptors shown here come from a young woman who had recovered from COVID-19.

The chain recombines TRBV5-4 with TRBJ2-7, with D maybe TRBD1 (5 bases). The V end lost 1 base, the J end lost 6 bases, and 11 bases lay between the germline ends. The V gene's germline CDR1 is SGHNT and CDR2 YYREEE (reference sequence). There are 13 residues in the CDR3. The CDR3: CASSLYQGGEQYF. CDR3 in DNA: TGTGCCAGCAGCTTGTACCAGGGCGGCGAGCAGTACTTC.

The sample holds one count of this clone. The chain joins TRBV7-8 to TRBJ2-7, with unresolved D. Deletions cut 4 bases from V and 0 bases from J, with 10 bases between. This CDR3 region has 14 residues. Germline assignment: CDR1 SGHVS and CDR2 FQNEAQ. The CDR3 DNA reads as TGTGCCAGCAGCTCCCCCCAGGACTCCTACGAGCAGTACTTC. Its translation is CASSSPQDSYEQYF. The full variable domain, in which reference TRBV7-8 and TRBJ2-7 provide the parts outside the CDR3, is GAGVSQSPRYKVAKRGQDVALRCDPISGHVSLFWYQQALGQGPEFLTYFQNEAQLDKSGLPSDRFFAERPEGSVSTLKIQRTQQEDSAVYLCASSSPQDSYEQYFGPGTRLTVT.

The J gene is TRBJ1-4, the V gene TRBV7-9, with D possibly being TRBD1 (5 bases). CDR1 and CDR2 from the germline V gene are SEHNR and FQNEAQ (reference sequence). The CDR3 is 14 amino acids. V was cut by 5 bases and J by 3 bases, with 10 bases left in between. CDR3 sequence (DNA): TGTGCCAGCAGCCTGGGGGAGGCTAATGAAAAACTGTTTTTT. This encodes CASSLGEANEKLFF.

The rearrangement joins TRBV10-2 to TRBJ2-7; TRBD2 matches 9 bases. V trimming: 3 bases; J trimming: 7 bases; junction bases outside the gene matches: 10. In germline, CDR1 is WSHSY, CDR2 SAAADI. The length of the CDR3 is 15 residues. The CDR3, as DNA: TGCGCCAGCAGTGACTTGGCGGGGGGGCCGGGGGAGCAGTACTTC. It yields the protein CASSDLAGGPGEQYF.

The V call is TRBV7-8, the J call TRBJ2-2; tentative D call: TRBD2 (6 bases). Germline loops: CDR1 SGHVS, CDR2 FQNEAQ. This CDR3 region has 17 residues. Trimming removed 0 bases from V and 4 bases from J, with 15 bases in between. For the CDR3, the DNA is TGTGCCAGCAGCTTAGCGGGGTGGAGGGGAGGCACCGGGGAGCTGTTTTTT. Protein sequence: CASSLAGWRGGTGELFF.

The genes are TRBV2 and TRBJ1-1, with a possible D match to TRBD1 (6 bases). The germline gives CDR1 SNHLY, CDR2 FYNNEI. The CDR3 is 13 residues long. Trimming removed 0 bases at V and 7 bases at J, with 9 bases between. CDR3 protein: CASSEASTGEAFF. CDR3 in DNA: TGTGCCAGCAGTGAAGCGTCGACAGGTGAAGCTTTCTTT.

The chain links TRBV13 to TRBJ1-1; 9 bases are shared with TRBD1. Per germline, CDR1 PRHDT and CDR2 FYEKMQ (reference sequence). The ends lost 5 bases at V and 6 bases at J; junction bases unmatched: 4. The CDR3 runs 13 residues. The CDR3 protein is CASSGTGFAEAFF. The CDR3 DNA is TGTGCCAGCAGCGGGACAGGGTTTGCTGAAGCTTTCTTT.

At least ten counts were recorded for this clone. The chain is built from TRBV4-2 and TRBJ1-4; 9 bases are shared with TRBD1. The germline V gene has CDR1 LGHNA and CDR2 YNFKEQ. The CDR3 covers 16 residues. The V segment lost 3 bases and the J segment 8 bases; nucleotides outside the gene matches: 10. The CDR3 here is CASSQYPGQGAEKLFF. CDR3 DNA: TGTGCCAGCAGCCAGTATCCGGGACAGGGAGCAGAAAAACTGTTTTTT.

The rearrangement links TRBV6-2 or TRBV6-3 to TRBJ2-5; possibly TRBD2 for D (5 bases). With 1 base removed from V and 4 bases from J, the gap between germline ends came to 13 bases. Germline V gene sequence: CDR1 MNHEY, CDR2 SVGEGT. The CDR3 loop spans 15 amino acids. CDR3 region: CASSYCGSCGETQYF. The CDR3 DNA follows: TGTGCCAGCAGTTACTGTGGGAGTTGTGGAGAGACCCAGTACTTC.

V and J are TRBV3-1 (or the pseudogene TRBV3-2) and TRBJ2-3; 14 bases are a match to TRBD2. CDR3 length: 16 amino acids. Looked up from germline, CDR1 is LGHDT and CDR2 is YNNKEL (reference sequence). The V and J ends lost 4 bases and 7 bases, in that order; junction bases with no gene match: 7. CDR3 in amino acids: CASSPVRTSGRNTQYF. CDR3 nucleotides: TGTGCCAGCAGCCCCGTCAGGACTAGCGGGAGGAATACGCAGTATTTT.

The chain is built from TRBV15 and TRBJ2-2; TRBD1 matches at 9 bases. Per the germline V gene, CDR1 is LNHNV and CDR2 is YYDKDF (reference sequence). Trimming cost V 3 bases and J 4 bases; bases outside gene matches: 3. This CDR3 has 15 amino acids. The CDR3 DNA is TGTGCCACCAGCAGGGACAGGGGAAGCACCGGGGAGCTGTTTTTT. Its translation is CATSRDRGSTGELFF.

The V call is TRBV15, the J call TRBJ2-7, with a weak D call TRBD1 (5 bases). V lost 1 base and J 5 bases, leaving 15 bases between the germline ends. Germline values: CDR1 LNHNV, CDR2 YYDKDF (reference sequence). The CDR3 has 15 residues. CDR3 region: CATSRGGLLNNEQYF. The CDR3, as DNA: TGTGCCACCAGCAGAGGGGGCTTGTTAAACAACGAGCAGTACTTC.

The chain links TRBV10-3 to TRBJ2-3; 9 nucleotides align to TRBD1. J gave up 6 bases and V 4 bases, and 11 bases lay outside the gene matches. The CDR3 runs to 16 residues. From germline, CDR1 is ENHRY and CDR2 SYGVKD. The CDR3 bases are TGTGCCATCAGTGGTTTGGGGACAGGGTCACTGGATACGCAGTATTTT. Translated: CAISGLGTGSLDTQYF.

V usage is TRBV15 and J usage is TRBJ2-3; D remains unclear. Germline V lookup: CDR1 LNHNV, CDR2 YYDKDF (reference sequence). V lost 1 base and J lost 4, with 9 bases in between. This CDR3 comprises 14 residues. CDR3 sequence (DNA): TGTGCCACCAGCAGAGGCATACTGGCAGATACGCAGTATTTT. Translated: CATSRGILADTQYF.

The J gene is TRBJ2-7, the V gene TRBV10-1; 7 bases align to TRBD1. The ends lost 9 bases at V and 3 bases at J; junction bases unmatched: 8. CDR1 WNHNN and CDR2 SYGVQD come from the germline V gene (reference sequence). The CDR3 runs to 13 residues. The CDR3 DNA reads TGCGCCAGTTCGACAGGGACCCTCTACGAGCAGTACTTC. Translation gives CASSTGTLYEQYF.

CDR3 in DNA: TGTGCCAGCCACCTCGTAGGGGGAATCCCTGAAGCTTTCTTT. It codes for CASHLVGGIPEAFF. The chain is built from TRBV28 and TRBJ1-1; a possible D gene is TRBD1 (6 bases). Looked up from germline, CDR1 is MDHEN and CDR2 is SYDVKM. The CDR3 contains 14 residues. Trimming removed 8 bases from V and 6 bases from J, with 19 bases in between.

This clone was detected only a few times. The chain links TRBV5-6 to TRBJ1-2, with unresolved D. From germline, CDR1 is SGHDT and CDR2 YYEEEE. The CDR3 is 14 residues long. Trimming took 0 bases from V and 1 from J, leaving 7 bases between them. The CDR3 bases are TGTGCCAGCAGCTTGGATCTGTTTAACTATGGCTACACCTTC. This codes for CASSLDLFNYGYTF.

This rearrangement joins TRBV5-1 to TRBJ2-5, with D tentatively TRBD1 (5 bases). V shed 4 bases and J shed 3 bases, with 10 bases lying between them. Germline-derived CDR1 and CDR2 are SGHRS and YFSETQ. This CDR3 contains 13 residues. The CDR3 loop reads CASSQGTEETQYF. The CDR3 region has the DNA TGCGCCAGCAGCCAGGGTACTGAAGAGACCCAGTACTTC.

V and J are TRBV5-4 and TRBJ2-1; 8 nucleotides align to TRBD1. The V segment lost 6 bases and the J segment 6 bases; nucleotides outside the gene matches: 8. Germline V gene data show CDR1 as SGHNT and CDR2 as YYREEE (reference sequence). CDR3 length: 14 residues. The CDR3 region is CASTVRDRFNEQFF. As DNA, the CDR3 is TGTGCCAGCACGGTTAGGGACAGGTTCAATGAGCAGTTCTTC. Drawing the rest from reference TRBV5-4 and TRBJ2-1, the complete variable domain is ETGVTQSPTHLIKTRGQQVTLRCSSQSGHNTVSWYQQALGQGPQFIFQYYREEENGRGNFPPRFSGLQFPNYSSELNVNALELDDSALYLCASTVRDRFNEQFFGPGTRLTVL.

This clone was counted a single time. This chain uses TRBV7-9 with TRBJ1-1; D uncertain. Trimming took off 5 bases at V and 7 bases at J, with 11 bases between the two ends. CDR1 is SEHNR and CDR2 is FQNEAQ in the germline V gene (reference sequence). The CDR3 contains 12 residues. The CDR3 sequence: CASSPHNDEAFF. The CDR3 DNA is TGTGCCAGCAGCCCTCACAATGATGAAGCTTTCTTT. Full variable domain (missing parts from reference TRBV7-9 and TRBJ1-1): DTGVSQNPRHKITKRGQNVTFRCDPISEHNRLYWYRQTLGQGPEFLTYFQNEAQLEKSRLLSDRFSAERPKGSFSTLEIQRTEQGDSAMYLCASSPHNDEAFFGQGTRLTVV.